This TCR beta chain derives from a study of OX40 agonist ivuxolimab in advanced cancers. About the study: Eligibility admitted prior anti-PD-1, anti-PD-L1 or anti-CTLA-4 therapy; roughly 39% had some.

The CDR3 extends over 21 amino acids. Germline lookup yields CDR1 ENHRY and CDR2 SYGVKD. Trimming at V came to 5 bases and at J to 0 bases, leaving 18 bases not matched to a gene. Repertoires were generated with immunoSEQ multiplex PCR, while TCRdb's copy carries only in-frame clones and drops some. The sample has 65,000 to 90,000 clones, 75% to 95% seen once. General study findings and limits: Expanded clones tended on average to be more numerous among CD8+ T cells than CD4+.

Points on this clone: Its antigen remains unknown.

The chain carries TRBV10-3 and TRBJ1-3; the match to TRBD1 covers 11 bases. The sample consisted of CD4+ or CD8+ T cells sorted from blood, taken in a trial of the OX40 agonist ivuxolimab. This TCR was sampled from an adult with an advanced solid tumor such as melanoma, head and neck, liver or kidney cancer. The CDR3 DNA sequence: TGTGCCATCAGTCCCCGGACAGGGGGCCTTAATTTTACTCTCTCTGGAAACACCATATATTTT. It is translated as CAISPRTGGLNFTLSGNTIYF.